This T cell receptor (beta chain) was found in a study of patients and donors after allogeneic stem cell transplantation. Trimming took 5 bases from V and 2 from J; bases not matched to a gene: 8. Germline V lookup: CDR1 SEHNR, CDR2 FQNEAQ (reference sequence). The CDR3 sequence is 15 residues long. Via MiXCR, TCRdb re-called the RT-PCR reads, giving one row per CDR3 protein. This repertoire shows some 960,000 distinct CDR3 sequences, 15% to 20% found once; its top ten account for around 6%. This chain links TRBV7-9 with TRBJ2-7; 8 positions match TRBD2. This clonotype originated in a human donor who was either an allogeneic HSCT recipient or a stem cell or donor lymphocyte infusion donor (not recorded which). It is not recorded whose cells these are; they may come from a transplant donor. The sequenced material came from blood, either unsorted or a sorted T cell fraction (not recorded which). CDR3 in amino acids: CASSPTGTRTYEQYF. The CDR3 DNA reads TGTGCCAGCAGCCCTACCGGGACTAGGACCTACGAGCAGTACTTC.